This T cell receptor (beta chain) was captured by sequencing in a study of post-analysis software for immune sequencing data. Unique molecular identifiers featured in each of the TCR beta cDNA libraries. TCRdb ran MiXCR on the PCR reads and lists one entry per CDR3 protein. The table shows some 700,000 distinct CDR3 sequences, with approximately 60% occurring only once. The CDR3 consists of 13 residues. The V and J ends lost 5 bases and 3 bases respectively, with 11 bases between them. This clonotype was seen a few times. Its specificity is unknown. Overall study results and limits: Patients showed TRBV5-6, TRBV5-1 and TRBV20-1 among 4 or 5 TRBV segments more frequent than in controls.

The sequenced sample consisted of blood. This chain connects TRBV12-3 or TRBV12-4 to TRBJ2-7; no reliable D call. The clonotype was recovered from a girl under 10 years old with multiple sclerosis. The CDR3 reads CASSNSLDYEQYF. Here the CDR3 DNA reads TGTGCCAGCAGTAACTCCCTGGACTACGAGCAGTACTTC.